Shown below are 18 T cell receptor beta chains from a single sample sequenced in a study of cytomegalovirus exposure and HLA in healthy donors. Vbeta (60) and Jbeta (13) primers were used in the PCR. Assay: immunoSEQ multiplex PCR; the TCRdb copy retains only in-frame clones and omits some. The sample includes some 100,000 clones, more than 65% seen only once; the top ten take more than 4.5%. Sequenced material: PBMCs. The receptor source for this set is a woman aged 18-29 years in good health and CMV-seropositive.

V usage is TRBV9 and J usage is TRBJ2-1; 13 nucleotides match TRBD2. The CDR3 has 17 amino acids. J lost 5 bases, V lost 0 bases, and 5 bases had no gene match. CDR1 is SGDLS and CDR2 is YYNGEE in the germline V gene. The CDR3 sequence is CASSVEWGTSGNNEQFF. The CDR3 nucleotides read TGTGCCAGCAGCGTAGAGTGGGGGACTAGCGGGAACAATGAGCAGTTCTTC.

The chain links TRBV9 to TRBJ2-1, with TRBD2 matching over 7 bases. CDR1 and CDR2 (germline): SGDLS, YYNGEE. CDR3 size: 14 residues. Trimming at V came to 4 bases and at J to 12 bases, leaving 13 bases not matched to a gene. In DNA form, the CDR3 reads TGTGCCAGCAGCCGGGTGGCGGGAGAAGTTGTGCAGTTCTTC. Residues: CASSRVAGEVVQFF.

V usage is TRBV6-5 and J usage is TRBJ2-7; possibly TRBD1 for D (6 bases). Germline-derived CDR1 and CDR2 are MNHEY and SVGAGI. The CDR3 extends over 13 amino acids. Between the trimmed V and J ends, which lost 2 bases and 2 bases, there was a span of 7 bases. The CDR3 nucleotides are TGTGCCAGCAGTTACAACAGGGCCTACGAGCAGTACTTC. Its translation is CASSYNRAYEQYF.

This clone has a handful of counts. At one boundary the junction diverges from the germline segment, which might be a read error. J is TRBJ2-2 and V is TRBV7-7; unclear D gene. The CDR3 consists of 14 residues. Germline-derived CDR1 and CDR2 are SSHAT and FNYEAQ (reference sequence). CDR3 sequence reads: CASSLGTATGELFF. The CDR3 nucleotides are TGTGCTAGCAGCTTAGGCACTGCCACCGGGGAGCTGTTTTTT.

Only a few counts were recorded for this clone. Other DNA sequences in the sample encode the same CDR3. The chain carries TRBV7-9 and TRBJ2-7; possibly TRBD1 for D (5 bases). The CDR3 sequence is 13 residues long. V was pared by 1 base and J by 3 bases, with 7 bases between. Germline values: CDR1 SEHNR, CDR2 FQNEAQ (reference sequence). CDR3 coding DNA: TGTGCCAGCAGCTTAGGGGGCTTCTACGAGCAGTACTTC. This sequence encodes CASSLGGFYEQYF.

This clone was seen a few times. The chain couples TRBV5-6 to TRBJ2-5, with 8 bases that match TRBD1. Trimming took 6 bases from V and 4 from J; bases not matched to a gene: 5. CDR1 is SGHDT and CDR2 is YYEEEE in the germline V gene. This CDR3 spans 13 amino acids. The CDR3 protein is CASNPGGGETQYF. DNA for the CDR3: TGTGCCAGCAACCCAGGGGGCGGAGAGACCCAGTACTTC.

V gene TRBV14 combines with J gene TRBJ2-7, with 10 positions matching TRBD2. The V segment lost 4 bases and the J segment 5 bases; nucleotides outside the gene matches: 11. Germline V lookup: CDR1 SGHDN, CDR2 FVKESK. This CDR3 region has 16 residues. The CDR3: CASSPFSGRSSDEQYF. The CDR3 region has the DNA TGTGCCAGCAGCCCTTTTAGCGGGAGGTCGAGCGACGAGCAGTACTTC. The full variable domain, rest sourced from reference TRBV14 and TRBJ2-7, is EAGVTQFPSHSVIEKGQTVTLRCDPISGHDNLYWYRRVMGKEIKFLLHFVKESKQDESGMPNNRFLAERTGGTYSTLKVQPAELEDSGVYFCASSPFSGRSSDEQYFGPGTRLTVT.

V gene TRBV5-1 combines with J gene TRBJ2-7; 8 bases agree with TRBD2. V shed 4 bases and J 3 bases; nucleotides not matched to a gene: 6. Germline lookup yields CDR1 SGHRS and CDR2 YFSETQ. There are 14 residues in the CDR3. The CDR3 reads CASSGAGTSYEQYF. CDR3 nucleotide sequence: TGCGCCAGCAGCGGGGCCGGGACTAGCTACGAGCAGTACTTC.

This sequence joins TRBV5-1 and TRBJ2-3; D is ambiguous. Trimming shortened V by 4 bases and J by 1 base, and 13 bases separated the two germline ends. The CDR3 consists of 15 residues. Germline V gene data show CDR1 as SGHRS and CDR2 as YFSETQ. The CDR3 sequence is CASSLSPLGTDTQYF. CDR3 DNA sequence: TGCGCCAGCAGCCTCTCCCCCCTCGGCACAGATACGCAGTATTTT.

This clone was seen just once. The gene calls are TRBV10-3 and TRBJ2-7; tentative D call: TRBD1 (5 bases). This CDR3 contains 15 residues. With 4 bases removed from V and 3 bases from J, the gap between germline ends came to 16 bases. The V gene's germline CDR1 is ENHRY and CDR2 SYGVKD. The CDR3 DNA reads TGTGCCATCAGTGTAGGCAGGGAAGGTGTCTACGAGCAGTACTTC. It translates to CAISVGREGVYEQYF.

This clone has more than one count but fewer than ten. The chain couples TRBV5-1 to TRBJ2-3; 13 bases agree with TRBD2. The CDR3 extends over 16 amino acids. The V gene end was trimmed by 3 bases and the J gene end by 4 bases; junction bases not matched to a gene: 5. Germline CDR1 reads SGHRS; CDR2 reads YFSETQ. The CDR3 sequence: CASSSRTSGSSDTQYF. Written as DNA, the CDR3 is TGCGCCAGCAGCTCCCGGACTAGCGGGAGTTCAGATACGCAGTATTTT.

This clone was seen a single time. V and J are TRBV30 and TRBJ1-2, with TRBD1 identical over 7 bases. The J segment lost 5 bases and the V segment lost 2 bases, leaving 8 bases of the junction unmatched. The CDR3 is made up of 14 amino acids. Germline values: CDR1 GTSNPN, CDR2 SVGIG (reference sequence). The CDR3 coding sequence is TGTGCCTGGAGTACCCGGGACAGCTATTATGGCTACACCTTC. Translating it yields CAWSTRDSYYGYTF.

This clone has only a few counts. This rearrangement joins TRBV4-3 to TRBJ1-1; D perhaps matches TRBD1 (5 bases). CDR1 is LGHNA, CDR2 YSLEER, per germline. V was trimmed by 0 bases and J by 2 bases, leaving 13 bases between them. The length of the CDR3 is 16 residues. The CDR3 DNA follows: TGCGCCAGCAGCCAAGACCAATTGCAGGGCAACACTGAAGCTTTCTTT. This sequence encodes CASSQDQLQGNTEAFF.

This rearrangement joins TRBV28 to TRBJ1-5; D may be TRBD1 (5 bases). The V and J ends lost 4 bases and 4 bases respectively, with 14 bases between them. CDR3 length equals 15 residues. Per germline, CDR1 MDHEN and CDR2 SYDVKM. CDR3 residues: CASSSTTGPNQPQHF. DNA for the CDR3: TGTGCCAGCAGTTCCACCACAGGCCCGAATCAGCCCCAGCATTTT.

This chain uses TRBV15 with TRBJ1-2, with 7 bases matching TRBD1. J lost 4 bases, V lost 3 bases, and 2 bases had no gene match. CDR1 is LNHNV and CDR2 is YYDKDF in the germline V gene (reference sequence). The CDR3 is made up of 13 amino acids. Here the CDR3 reads CATSRGDSYGYTF. CDR3 sequence (DNA): TGTGCCACCAGCAGGGGGGACAGCTATGGCTACACCTTC.

The CDR3 spells CASSERPGTGELFF. In DNA form, the CDR3 reads TGTGCCAGCAGTGAAAGGCCAGGGACCGGGGAGCTGTTTTTT. The chain uses TRBV25-1 and TRBJ2-2; tentative D call: TRBD1 (5 bases). Trimming cost V 2 bases and J 5 bases, with 9 bases left between them. The CDR3 has 14 residues. Germline V gives CDR1 MGHDK, CDR2 SYGVNS.

This clone came up a few times. The rearrangement links TRBV28 to TRBJ2-1, with D perhaps matching TRBD2 (6 bases). The CDR3 covers 15 residues. V shed 5 bases and J shed 0 bases, with 11 bases lying between them. Per germline, CDR1 MDHEN and CDR2 SYDVKM. CDR3 residues: CASSPGLYSYNEQFF. The CDR3 DNA reads TGTGCCAGCAGTCCGGGACTGTACTCCTACAATGAGCAGTTCTTC.

This clone showed up just a few times. The genes are TRBV5-1 and TRBJ2-6, with D hard to call. This CDR3 region has 18 residues. Germline loops: CDR1 SGHRS, CDR2 YFSETQ. V dropped 0 bases and J dropped 0 bases, with 13 bases sitting between them. The CDR3 coding sequence is TGCGCCAGCAGCTTGGACGGAGCGACGGGCTCTGGGGCCAACGTCCTGACTTTC. Translated, it gives CASSLDGATGSGANVLTF.